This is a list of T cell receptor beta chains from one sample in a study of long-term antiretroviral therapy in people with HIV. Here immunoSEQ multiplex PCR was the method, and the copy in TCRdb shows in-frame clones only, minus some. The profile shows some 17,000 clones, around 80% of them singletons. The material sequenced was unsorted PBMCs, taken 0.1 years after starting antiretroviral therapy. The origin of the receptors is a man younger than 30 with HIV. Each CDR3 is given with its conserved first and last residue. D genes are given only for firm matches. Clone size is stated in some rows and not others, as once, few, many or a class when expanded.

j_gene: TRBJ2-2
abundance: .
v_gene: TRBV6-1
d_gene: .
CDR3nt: TGTGCCAGCAGTGTAGCAGGGGTTTACACCGGGGAGCTGTTTTTT
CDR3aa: CASSVAGVYTGELFF

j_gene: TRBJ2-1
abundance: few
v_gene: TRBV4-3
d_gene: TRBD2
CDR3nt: TGCGCCAGCAGTCATCTGGCAGGCGGGGGGCCTTACAATGAGCAGTTCTTC
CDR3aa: CASSHLAGGGPYNEQFF

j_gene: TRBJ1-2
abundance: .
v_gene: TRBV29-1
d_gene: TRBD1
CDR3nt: TGCAGCGGTCCTTGGGACAGGCATGGCTACACCTTC
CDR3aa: CSGPWDRHGYTF

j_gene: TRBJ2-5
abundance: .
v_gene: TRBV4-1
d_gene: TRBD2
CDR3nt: TGCGCCAGCAGCCAAGAAGAAGAGCGGGGGGGGACCCAGTACTTC
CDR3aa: CASSQEEERGGTQYF

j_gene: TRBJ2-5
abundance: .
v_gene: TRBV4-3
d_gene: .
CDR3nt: TGCGCCAGCAGCCAAGGGCAGACCCAGTACTTC
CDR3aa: CASSQGQTQYF

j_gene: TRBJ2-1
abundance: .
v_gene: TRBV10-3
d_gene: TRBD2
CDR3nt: TGTGCCATCGGTCTAGCGGAGTACAATGAGCAGTTCTTC
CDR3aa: CAIGLAEYNEQFF

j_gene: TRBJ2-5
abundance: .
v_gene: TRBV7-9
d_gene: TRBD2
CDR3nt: TGTGCCAGCAGCTATCTAGCGGGCCAAGAGACCCAGTACTTC
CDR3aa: CASSYLAGQETQYF

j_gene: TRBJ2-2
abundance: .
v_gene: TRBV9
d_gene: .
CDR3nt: TGTGCCAGCAGCGTTTCAGGGGTTGGGGAGCTGTTTTTT
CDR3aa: CASSVSGVGELFF

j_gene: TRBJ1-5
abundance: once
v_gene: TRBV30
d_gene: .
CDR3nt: TGTGCCTGGGGACACATTAATCAGCCCCAGCATTTT
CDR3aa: CAWGHINQPQHF

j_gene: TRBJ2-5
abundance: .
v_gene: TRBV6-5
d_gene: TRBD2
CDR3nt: TGTGCCAGCAGGGTGGGGGGGGGTTTACAAGAGACCCAGTACTTC
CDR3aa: CASRVGGGLQETQYF

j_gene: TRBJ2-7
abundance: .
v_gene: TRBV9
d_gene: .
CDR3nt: TGTGCCAGCAGCGGACATGGGGGAGTCGAGCAGTACTTC
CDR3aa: CASSGHGGVEQYF

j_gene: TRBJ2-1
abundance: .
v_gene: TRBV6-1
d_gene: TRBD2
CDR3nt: TGTGCCAGCAGTGAACCCGGGACTAGCGGGGGAAGAGGGTACAATGAGCAGTTCTTC
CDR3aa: CASSEPGTSGGRGYNEQFF

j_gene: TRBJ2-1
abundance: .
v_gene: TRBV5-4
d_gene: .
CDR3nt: TGTGCCAGCAGCTTGAGTCCGGACAATGAGCAGTTCTTC
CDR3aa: CASSLSPDNEQFF

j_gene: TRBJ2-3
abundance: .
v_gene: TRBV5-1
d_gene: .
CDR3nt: TGCGCCAGCGTCCAATCCCGAGGGACCACAGATACGCAGTATTTT
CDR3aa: CASVQSRGTTDTQYF

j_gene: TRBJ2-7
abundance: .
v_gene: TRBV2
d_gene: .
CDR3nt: TGTGCCAGCAGTCCCACCACACGTTACGAGCAGTACTTC
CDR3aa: CASSPTTRYEQYF

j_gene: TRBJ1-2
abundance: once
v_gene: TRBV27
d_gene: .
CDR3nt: TGTGCCAGCAAAGGGGATTGGAATGGCTACACCTTC
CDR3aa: CASKGDWNGYTF

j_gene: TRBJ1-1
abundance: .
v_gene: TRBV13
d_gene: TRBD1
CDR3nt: TGTGCCAGCAGTTCAGGGGACAGGGTTAACACTGAAGCTTTCTTT
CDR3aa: CASSSGDRVNTEAFF

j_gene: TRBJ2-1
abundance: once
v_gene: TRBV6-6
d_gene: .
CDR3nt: TGTGCCAGCAGCCCTATCATTATACCCAACAATGAGCAGTTCTTC
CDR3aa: CASSPIIIPNNEQFF

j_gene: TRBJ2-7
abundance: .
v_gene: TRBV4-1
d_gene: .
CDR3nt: TGCGCCAGCAGCGGACTACCGCGGGAGCAGTACTTC
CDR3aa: CASSGLPREQYF

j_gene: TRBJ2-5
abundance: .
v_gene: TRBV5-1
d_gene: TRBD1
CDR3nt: TGCGCCAGCAGCTCCGGACGGGACAGGGGGAAGTGGACCCAGTACTTC
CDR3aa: CASSSGRDRGKWTQYF

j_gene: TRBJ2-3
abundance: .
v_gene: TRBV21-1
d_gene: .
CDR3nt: TGTGCCAGCAGCAACAAGTCCACAGATACGCAGTATTTT
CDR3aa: CASSNKSTDTQYF

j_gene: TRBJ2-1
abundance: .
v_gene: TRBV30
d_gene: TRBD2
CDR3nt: TGTGCCTGGGGGGAGGGCAATGAGCAGTTCTTC
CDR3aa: CAWGEGNEQFF

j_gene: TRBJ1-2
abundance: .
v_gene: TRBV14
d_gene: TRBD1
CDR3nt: TGTGCCAGCAGCTCCTCAGGGGGCGTTGGCTACACCTTC
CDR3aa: CASSSSGGVGYTF

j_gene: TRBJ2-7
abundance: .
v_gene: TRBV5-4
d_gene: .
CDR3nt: TGTGCCAGCAGCCCAGGGACCTACGAGCAGTACTTC
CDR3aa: CASSPGTYEQYF

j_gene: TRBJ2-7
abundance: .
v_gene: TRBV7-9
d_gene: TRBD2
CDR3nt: TGTGCCAGCAGCTTAGAGGGAGGGGCCTACGAGCAGTACTTC
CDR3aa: CASSLEGGAYEQYF

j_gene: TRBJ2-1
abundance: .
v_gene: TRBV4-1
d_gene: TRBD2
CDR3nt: TGCGCCAGCAGCCTCCCTAGCGGGAGGAGGTATGAGCAGTTCTTC
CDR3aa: CASSLPSGRRYEQFF

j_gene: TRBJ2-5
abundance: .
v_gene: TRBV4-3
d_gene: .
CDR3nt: TGCGCCAGCAGCCAAGAATCCGGGACACTTCAAGAGACCCAGTACTTC
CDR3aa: CASSQESGTLQETQYF

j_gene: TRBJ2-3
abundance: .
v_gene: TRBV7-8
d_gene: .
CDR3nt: TGTGCCAGCAGCTTAGATCCCCGGCAGTATTTT
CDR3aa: CASSLDPRQYF

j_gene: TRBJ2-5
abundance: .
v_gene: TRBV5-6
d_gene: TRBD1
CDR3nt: TGTGCCAGCAGCTTGGCAGGGGGCGCGGAGACCCAGTACTTC
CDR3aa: CASSLAGGAETQYF

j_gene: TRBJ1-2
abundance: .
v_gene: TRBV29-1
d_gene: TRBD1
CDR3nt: TGCAGCGTTGAAAAGGACAGGGGTAATGGCTACACCTTC
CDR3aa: CSVEKDRGNGYTF

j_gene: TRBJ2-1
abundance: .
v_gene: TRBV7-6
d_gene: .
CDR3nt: TGTGCCAGCAGCTTAGGGCCATCCTCGAGGAATGAGCAGTTCTTC
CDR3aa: CASSLGPSSRNEQFF

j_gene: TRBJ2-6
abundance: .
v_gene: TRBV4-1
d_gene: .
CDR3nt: TGCGCCAGCAGCCAAGCTGCGATCTCTGGGGCCAACGTCCTGACTTTC
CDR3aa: CASSQAAISGANVLTF

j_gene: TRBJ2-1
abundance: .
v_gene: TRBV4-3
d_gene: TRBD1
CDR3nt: TGCGCCAGCAGCCAAGATCTAAGGACAGGATCCTACAATGAGCAGTTCTTC
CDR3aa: CASSQDLRTGSYNEQFF